The present T cell receptor (beta chain) was sequenced within a study of blood T cell repertoires in COVID-19. Study as a whole: Specimens from acute and convalescent COVID-19 originated in the United States, Italy and Spain. T cells, B-cell-depleted T cells, or PBMCs provided the cDNA or gDNA that served as material.

The ends were cut back, 8 bases at V and 8 bases at J, with 12 bases in the middle. The CDR3 has 11 residues. Germline CDR1 is SGHVS and CDR2 is FQNEAQ. Per the original methods: Cell counts per sample came from amplifying reference gene primers. Sequencing was performed with immunoSEQ multiplex PCR; in TCRdb, only in-frame clones are kept and a portion is missing. V, J and clone size are taken as reported in that table, and D and trimming were inferred from the DNA itself. The sample shows 300,000 to 450,000 clones, roughly 85% of them seen only once. Sequencing used peripheral blood. The sequence was obtained from a woman aged 18-29 years with acute or convalescent COVID-19. This rearrangement joins TRBV7-8 to TRBJ1-2, with D possibly being TRBD1 (5 bases). The chain's CDR3 is CASLGRGGYTF. Written as DNA, the CDR3 is TGTGCCAGCCTTGGGCGGGGCGGCTACACCTTC.